The 24 T cell receptor beta chains below come from one sample, sequenced in a study of lymphopenia after photon versus proton radiotherapy. The method was immunoSEQ multiplex PCR; TCRdb's version includes in-frame clones alone and lacks a portion of them. Among some 27,000 clones listed, about 81% were seen once. Sequences were derived from peripheral blood, sampled from a patient treated with photon-based radiotherapy. The source of these receptors is a man between 50 and 59 years old with gastric cancer.

The genes are TRBV12-2 and TRBJ1-3; the table's D call, TRBD1, was not checked against the DNA. TRBV12-2 is noted as a pseudogene. The CDR3 contains 16 residues. The CDR3 spells CASRLEVDRAGNTIYF. As DNA, the CDR3 is TGTGCAAGTCGCTTAGAAGTCGACAGGGCTGGAAACACCATATATTTT.

This clone was counted a few times. The genes are TRBV9 and TRBJ1-6, with TRBD1 identical over 7 bases. CDR1 is SGDLS and CDR2 is YYNGEE in the germline V gene. This CDR3 spans 13 amino acids. Trimming cost V 1 base and J 10 bases; bases outside gene matches: 2. CDR3 amino acids: CASSVRGRSPLHF. DNA of the CDR3: TGTGCCAGCAGCGTAAGGGGGCGCTCACCCCTCCACTTT. Variable domain in full (rest from reference TRBV9 and TRBJ1-6): DSGVTQTPKHLITATGQRVTLRCSPRSGDLSVYWYQQSLDQGLQFLIQYYNGEERAKGNILERFSAQQFPDLHSELNLSSLELGDSALYFCASSVRGRSPLHFGNGTRLTVT.

The chain is built from TRBV9 and TRBJ2-2; the D is unclear. V was trimmed by 0 bases and J by 3 bases, leaving 9 bases between them. The CDR3 runs 15 residues. Germline lookup yields CDR1 SGDLS and CDR2 YYNGEE. Here the CDR3 DNA reads TGTGCCAGCAGCGTAGGGAGCCCGCACACCGGGGAGCTGTTTTTT. This sequence encodes CASSVGSPHTGELFF.

This sequence joins TRBV12-5 and TRBJ2-1; 8 bases are a match to TRBD1. The junction had 9 bases not matched to a gene; V was cut back by 9 bases and J by 5 bases. CDR1 is LGHNT, CDR2 FRNRAP, per germline. CDR3 length equals 14 residues. This CDR3 is CASGTGQVNNEQFF. The CDR3 DNA reads TGTGCTAGCGGGACAGGACAGGTAAACAATGAGCAGTTCTTC.

The gene calls are TRBV7-3 and TRBJ1-4; 8 bases line up with TRBD1. V shed 5 bases, J shed 8 bases, and the junction held 10 bases outside the gene matches. The length of the CDR3 is 15 residues. Germline V gene data show CDR1 as SGHTA and CDR2 as FQGTGA. The CDR3 loop is CASSLQGGLEEKLFF. The CDR3 nucleotides are TGTGCCAGCAGCCTACAGGGGGGGCTCGAGGAAAAACTGTTTTTT.

This clone was recorded a few times. The chain employs TRBV30 and TRBJ1-2, with 7 positions matching TRBD1. The CDR3 contains 13 residues. J was trimmed by 5 bases and V by 3 bases; bases with no gene match: 6. Germline CDR1 reads GTSNPN; CDR2 reads SVGIG (reference sequence). CDR3 DNA sequence: TGTGCCTGGAGCCTGGGACAGTTTTATGGCTACACCTTC. This codes for CAWSLGQFYGYTF.

This clone was detected once. The chain combines TRBV20-1 with TRBJ2-5; no clear D gene. The CDR3 loop spans 9 amino acids. V lost 6 bases to trimming and J lost 4 bases, with 3 bases between them. Germline V lookup: CDR1 DFQATT, CDR2 SNEGSKA (reference sequence). The DNA for the CDR3 is TGCAGTGCCCCAGAGACCCAGTACTTC. Translated, it gives CSAPETQYF.

The chain uses TRBV19 and TRBJ1-1; 8 nucleotides align to TRBD1. The CDR3 has 17 amino acids. Germline CDR1 and CDR2: LNHDA and SQIVND (reference sequence). With V trimmed by 3 bases and J by 1 base, 10 bases remained unmatched. For the CDR3, the DNA is TGTGCCAGTAGTATCCCCCCACAGGGGGTGGGGAACACTGAAGCTTTCTTT. Its translation is CASSIPPQGVGNTEAFF. The whole variable domain, filled in from reference TRBV19 and TRBJ1-1, reads DGGITQSPKYLFRKEGQNVTLSCEQNLNHDAMYWYRQDPGQGLRLIYYSQIVNDFQKGDIAEGYSVSREKKESFPLTVTSAQKNPTAFYLCASSIPPQGVGNTEAFFGQGTRLTVV.

The gene calls are TRBV2 and TRBJ1-1, with TRBD1 matching 7 bases. From germline, CDR1 is SNHLY and CDR2 FYNNEI. This CDR3 has 11 residues. V lost 5 bases, J lost 8 bases, and 2 bases stayed unmatched. The CDR3 coding sequence is TGTGCCAGCAGTAAACAGGGGGAAGCTTTCTTT. Its translation is CASSKQGEAFF.

The chain links TRBV2 to TRBJ2-2, with D possibly matching TRBD1 (6 bases). Deletions cut 5 bases from V and 5 bases from J, with 9 bases between. There are 13 residues in the CDR3. Germline loops: CDR1 SNHLY, CDR2 FYNNEI. CDR3: CASSRDRTGELFF. CDR3 coding DNA: TGTGCCAGCAGTCGCGACAGGACCGGGGAGCTGTTTTTT.

This chain connects TRBV4-3 to TRBJ1-1; D ambiguous. V was clipped by 3 bases and J by 1 base, with 9 bases between them. In germline, CDR1 is LGHNA, CDR2 YSLEER. The CDR3 totals 14 residues. CDR3 bases: TGCGCCAGCAGCCACGGACGACAGAACACTGAAGCTTTCTTT. This encodes CASSHGRQNTEAFF.

J is TRBJ1-1 and V is TRBV18; the D is unclear. Trimming stripped 4 bases from V and 1 base from J, with 10 bases between. Germline CDR1 reads KGHSH; CDR2 reads LQKENI. This CDR3 is 14 amino acids long. The CDR3 spells CASSQGRENTEAFF. DNA of the CDR3: TGTGCCAGCTCACAGGGTCGGGAGAACACTGAAGCTTTCTTT.

This chain links TRBV9 with TRBJ2-7; TRBD2 is a possible D gene (6 bases). This CDR3 has 11 amino acids. Trimming cost V 7 bases and J 6 bases, with 11 bases left between them. The germline V gene has CDR1 SGDLS and CDR2 YYNGEE. CDR3 bases: TGTGCCAGCGGGACGGGGGTCGAGCAGTACTTC. Amino acid sequence: CASGTGVEQYF.

Only one count was recorded for this clone. The CDR3 loop is CASSPSGAPYNEQFF. As DNA, the CDR3 is TGCGCCAGCAGCCCTAGCGGGGCTCCCTACAATGAGCAGTTCTTC. This sequence joins TRBV5-1 and TRBJ2-1; 9 bases are a match to TRBD2. The V gene's germline CDR1 is SGHRS and CDR2 YFSETQ. The J segment lost 2 bases and the V segment lost 4 bases, leaving 4 bases of the junction unmatched. This CDR3 contains 15 residues.

The chain employs TRBV5-6 and TRBJ2-7; D ambiguous. In germline, CDR1 is SGHDT, CDR2 YYEEEE. V was clipped by 7 bases and J by 4 bases, with 12 bases between them. This CDR3 is 12 amino acids long. The CDR3 nucleotides are TGTGCCAGCGCCCGGACGGAGTACGAGCAGTACGTC. Translating gives CASARTEYEQYV.

The chain joins TRBV6-4 to TRBJ1-2, with TRBD1 as a possible D gene (5 bases). CDR3 length equals 13 residues. Trimming removed 3 bases from V and 8 bases from J, with 13 bases in between. Germline-derived CDR1 and CDR2 are MRHNA and SNTAGT. CDR3 protein: CASSEFRGAGYTF. The CDR3 DNA reads TGTGCCAGCAGTGAGTTTCGAGGGGCGGGCTACACCTTC.

This chain links TRBV5-1 with TRBJ2-2; TRBD2 matches at 11 bases. Germline V lookup: CDR1 SGHRS, CDR2 YFSETQ. The CDR3 length is 17 residues. The trim removed 1 base at V and 2 bases at J, leaving 4 bases unmatched. CDR3 nucleotides: TGCGCCAGCAGCTTGACTAGCGGGGGATACAACACCGGGGAGCTGTTTTTT. Protein product: CASSLTSGGYNTGELFF.

This rearrangement joins TRBV5-5 to TRBJ1-1; D may be TRBD1 (6 bases). The ends were cut back, 4 bases at V and 7 bases at J, with 26 bases in the middle. This CDR3 contains 17 residues. Germline CDR1 and CDR2: SGHKS and YYEKEE (reference sequence). The DNA of the CDR3 is TGTGCCAGCAGCGGGGAGGGGGTCAGGGAGGTCATCGGTGAAGCTTTCTTT. Encoded protein: CASSGEGVREVIGEAFF.

The V and J genes are TRBV6-6 and TRBJ1-2; the match to TRBD1 covers 8 bases. The CDR3 length is 15 residues. The germline gives CDR1 MNHNY, CDR2 SVGAGI (reference sequence). J was trimmed by 5 bases and V by 6 bases; bases with no gene match: 11. The CDR3 spells CASSRTATGEYGYTF. In DNA form, the CDR3 reads TGTGCCAGCAGCCGCACGGCGACAGGGGAGTATGGCTACACCTTC.

This clone has only a few counts. The V gene is TRBV5-1, the J gene TRBJ1-2; D gene unclear. Germline CDR1 and CDR2: SGHRS and YFSETQ. The CDR3 contains 15 residues. V was cut by 4 bases and J by 8 bases, with 21 bases left in between. The chain's CDR3 is CASSVATGSLSGYTF. The CDR3 nucleotides read TGCGCCAGCAGCGTAGCGACCGGGTCCCTTAGCGGCTACACCTTC.

This clone was found once. The chain employs TRBV7-6 and TRBJ2-7; possible D gene TRBD1, 7 bases. Between the trimmed V and J ends, which lost 3 bases and 6 bases, there was a span of 12 bases. CDR3 length: 13 amino acids. Germline CDR1 SGHVS, CDR2 FNYEAQ. The CDR3 region has the DNA TGTGCCAGCAGCTTGAACAGGGGAGGCGAGCAGTACTTC. Its protein is CASSLNRGGEQYF.

The chain carries TRBV5-1 and TRBJ2-4, with D possibly matching TRBD2 (6 bases). Trimming shortened V by 0 bases and J by 4 bases, and 11 bases separated the two germline ends. This CDR3 has 15 residues. Germline V CDR1 and CDR2: SGHRS, YFSETQ. In nucleotides, the CDR3 is TGCGCCAGCAGCTTGGTTGTGGGGGGTAAAAACATTCAGTACTTC. Translation: CASSLVVGGKNIQYF.

V usage is TRBV7-6 and J usage is TRBJ1-3; no clear D gene. This CDR3 is built from 13 residues. Germline V gene lookup returns CDR1 SGHVS and CDR2 FNYEAQ. Trimming removed 0 bases at V and 1 base at J, with 1 base between. The CDR3 DNA reads TGTGCCAGCAGCTTAGCTTCTGGAAACACCATATATTTT. Protein product: CASSLASGNTIYF.

The chain links TRBV6-4 to TRBJ1-2, with unresolved D. This CDR3 is 13 amino acids long. Germline-derived CDR1 and CDR2 are MRHNA and SNTAGT. V lost 5 bases to trimming and J lost 1 base, with 8 bases between them. The CDR3 nucleotides read TGTGCCAGCAGTCCTGGTCGTAACTATGGCTACACCTTC. It is translated as CASSPGRNYGYTF.